This TCR beta chain came from a study of shared clonotypes between healthy human individuals. This clone was found many times. Samples left unsorted employed roughly 90 million PBMCs for genomic DNA. TCRdb's copy holds only in-frame clones and misses some; the assay was immunoSEQ multiplex PCR. Of about half a million clones listed, about 84% are singletons. The germline V gene encodes CDR1 MGHDK and CDR2 SYGVNS. The CDR3 is 13 amino acids. V was cut by 6 bases and J by 10 bases, with 13 bases left in between. The sequencing input was PBMCs. This receptor was taken from a woman aged 40 to 50 in good health. Some clones in this sample may be carry-over from other donors' samples. The chain carries TRBV25-1 and TRBJ1-6; D gene unclear. CDR3 sequence: CASREDPYSPLHF. The CDR3 DNA is TGTGCCAGCAGGGAAGACCCTTACTCACCCCTCCACTTT. Full variable domain (missing parts from reference TRBV25-1 and TRBJ1-6): EADIYQTPRYLVIGTGKKITLECSQTMGHDKMYWYQQDPGMELHLIHYSYGVNSTEKGDLSSESTVSRIRTEHFPLTLESARPSHTSQYLCASREDPYSPLHFGNGTRLTVT.